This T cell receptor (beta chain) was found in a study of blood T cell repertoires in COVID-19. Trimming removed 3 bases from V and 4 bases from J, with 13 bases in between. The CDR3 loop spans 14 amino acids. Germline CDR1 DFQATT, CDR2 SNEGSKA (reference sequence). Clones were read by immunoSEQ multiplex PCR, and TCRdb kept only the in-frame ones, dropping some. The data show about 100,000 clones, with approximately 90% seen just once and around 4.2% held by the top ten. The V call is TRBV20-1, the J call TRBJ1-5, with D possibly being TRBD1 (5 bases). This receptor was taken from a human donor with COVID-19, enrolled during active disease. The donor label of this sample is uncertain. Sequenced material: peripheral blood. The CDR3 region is CSASPGGPNQPQHF. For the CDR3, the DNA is TGCAGTGCTAGTCCCGGGGGACCTAATCAGCCCCAGCATTTT.